This is a list of T cell receptor beta chains from one sample in a study of CD8 T cells in Susac syndrome. TCRdb processed the immunoSEQ multiplex PCR reads anew with MiXCR; each CDR3 protein has one entry. The sample lists some 200,000 distinct CDR3 sequences; under 97% were seen once. The sequencing input was CD4+ T cells from PBMCs. These receptors were collected from a human donor with Susac syndrome. Both conserved end residues are part of each CDR3. The D gene is left open where the match is weak. Part of the rows lack a size; the others show once, few, many or a class for expanded clones.

D gene: TRBD1; clone size: NA; J gene: TRBJ1-2; V gene: TRBV27; CDR3 length: 14; CDR3 protein: CASGRTGRVYGYTF; CDR3 DNA: TGTGCCAGCGGGAGGACAGGGAGGGTCTATGGCTACACCTTC
D gene: NA; clone size: NA; J gene: TRBJ2-5; V gene: TRBV29-1; CDR3 length: 13; CDR3 protein: CSVIRQIQETQYF; CDR3 DNA: TGCAGCGTTATAAGACAGATACAAGAGACCCAGTACTTC
D gene: TRBD2; clone size: NA; J gene: TRBJ2-3; V gene: TRBV11-1; CDR3 length: 16; CDR3 protein: CASSFRTSGPTDTQYF; CDR3 DNA: TGTGCCAGCAGCTTTAGAACTAGCGGTCCCACAGATACGCAGTATTTT
D gene: NA; clone size: NA; J gene: TRBJ1-6; V gene: TRBV6-1; CDR3 length: 13; CDR3 protein: CASEGVRGSPLHF; CDR3 DNA: TGTGCCAGCGAGGGGGTTAGAGGTTCACCCCTCCACTTT
D gene: NA; clone size: NA; J gene: TRBJ2-5; V gene: TRBV30; CDR3 length: 14; CDR3 protein: CAWSVFWSSETQYF; CDR3 DNA: TGTGCCTGGAGTGTTTTCTGGAGTTCTGAGACCCAGTACTTC
D gene: NA; clone size: NA; J gene: TRBJ1-2; V gene: TRBV5-1; CDR3 length: 13; CDR3 protein: CASSLEGYYGYTF; CDR3 DNA: TGCGCCAGCAGCTTGGAAGGGTACTATGGCTACACCTTC
D gene: NA; clone size: NA; J gene: TRBJ1-5; V gene: TRBV12-3/TRBV12-4; CDR3 length: 13; CDR3 protein: CASSSLRGQPQHF; CDR3 DNA: TGTGCCAGCAGTTCCCTTAGGGGTCAGCCCCAGCATTTT
D gene: NA; clone size: NA; J gene: TRBJ1-2; V gene: TRBV30; CDR3 length: 14; CDR3 protein: CAWSGVSWAYGYTF; CDR3 DNA: TGTGCCTGGAGTGGAGTTTCGTGGGCTTATGGCTACACCTTC
D gene: NA; clone size: NA; J gene: TRBJ2-5; V gene: TRBV6-6; CDR3 length: 13; CDR3 protein: CASSPAVSETQYF; CDR3 DNA: TGTGCCAGCAGCCCAGCGGTTTCTGAGACCCAGTACTTC
D gene: NA; clone size: NA; J gene: TRBJ2-1; V gene: TRBV30; CDR3 length: 15; CDR3 protein: CAWRRDGFTFNEQFF; CDR3 DNA: TGTGCCTGGAGGAGGGACGGCTTCACCTTCAATGAGCAGTTCTTC
D gene: NA; clone size: few; J gene: TRBJ2-4; V gene: TRBV29-1; CDR3 length: 13; CDR3 protein: CSVEGQTRGIQYF; CDR3 DNA: TGCAGCGTTGAAGGGCAAACTAGGGGCATTCAGTACTTC
D gene: NA; clone size: NA; J gene: TRBJ1-6; V gene: TRBV6-5; CDR3 length: 14; CDR3 protein: CASRAAIQNSPLHF; CDR3 DNA: TGTGCCAGCAGAGCCGCTATTCAGAATTCACCCCTCCACTTT
D gene: TRBD2; clone size: NA; J gene: TRBJ2-1; V gene: TRBV29-1; CDR3 length: 14; CDR3 protein: CSVYLAAGYNEQFF; CDR3 DNA: TGCAGCGTTTATCTAGCGGCGGGCTACAATGAGCAGTTCTTC
D gene: TRBD2; clone size: NA; J gene: TRBJ2-3; V gene: TRBV29-1; CDR3 length: 12; CDR3 protein: CSVWGGTDTQYF; CDR3 DNA: TGCAGCGTTTGGGGGGGGACAGATACGCAGTATTTT
D gene: NA; clone size: NA; J gene: TRBJ2-7; V gene: TRBV19; CDR3 length: 16; CDR3 protein: CASRPRMGMSSYEQYF; CDR3 DNA: TGTGCCAGTAGGCCCCGGATGGGGATGAGCTCCTACGAGCAGTACTTC
D gene: NA; clone size: NA; J gene: TRBJ2-1; V gene: TRBV4-1; CDR3 length: 17; CDR3 protein: CASSQDSTGPPYNEQFF; CDR3 DNA: TGCGCCAGCAGCCAAGATAGCACGGGGCCGCCTTACAATGAGCAGTTCTTC
D gene: NA; clone size: NA; J gene: TRBJ2-6; V gene: TRBV30; CDR3 length: 14; CDR3 protein: CADGGPSGANVLTF; CDR3 DNA: TGTGCCGACGGTGGCCCCTCTGGGGCCAACGTCCTGACTTTC
D gene: TRBD2; clone size: NA; J gene: TRBJ2-1; V gene: TRBV18; CDR3 length: 17; CDR3 protein: CASSPVSGGQSINEQFF; CDR3 DNA: TGTGCCAGCTCACCGGTCAGCGGGGGGCAATCGATCAATGAGCAGTTCTTC
D gene: TRBD2; clone size: once; J gene: TRBJ2-3; V gene: TRBV7-2; CDR3 length: 14; CDR3 protein: CASGRGVNPDTQYF; CDR3 DNA: TGTGCCAGCGGGCGGGGGGTCAACCCAGATACGCAGTATTTT
D gene: TRBD1; clone size: NA; J gene: TRBJ2-7; V gene: TRBV25-1; CDR3 length: 15; CDR3 protein: CASSEWGTGGHEQYF; CDR3 DNA: TGTGCCAGCAGTGAATGGGGGACAGGAGGCCACGAGCAGTACTTC
D gene: TRBD2; clone size: NA; J gene: TRBJ2-1; V gene: TRBV7-3; CDR3 length: 15; CDR3 protein: CASSLSGGRYNEQFF; CDR3 DNA: TGTGCCAGCAGCCTTAGCGGGGGACGGTACAATGAGCAGTTCTTC
D gene: NA; clone size: NA; J gene: TRBJ2-6; V gene: TRBV27; CDR3 length: 18; CDR3 protein: CASKVWAGSTSGANVLTF; CDR3 DNA: TGTGCCAGCAAAGTTTGGGCAGGATCAACCTCTGGGGCCAACGTCCTGACTTTC
D gene: NA; clone size: NA; J gene: TRBJ2-3; V gene: TRBV6-4; CDR3 length: 15; CDR3 protein: CASSDWSSSTDTQYF; CDR3 DNA: TGTGCCAGCAGTGACTGGTCCTCTAGCACAGATACGCAGTATTTT
D gene: NA; clone size: once; J gene: TRBJ2-2; V gene: TRBV11-2; CDR3 length: 15; CDR3 protein: CASSYSWGDTGELFF; CDR3 DNA: TGTGCCAGCAGCTATTCCTGGGGCGACACCGGGGAGCTGTTTTTT
D gene: NA; clone size: NA; J gene: TRBJ1-4; V gene: TRBV12-3/TRBV12-4; CDR3 length: 12; CDR3 protein: CASRSLREKLFF; CDR3 DNA: TGTGCCAGCAGATCCCTTAGGGAAAAACTGTTTTTT
D gene: NA; clone size: NA; J gene: TRBJ1-1; V gene: TRBV15; CDR3 length: 14; CDR3 protein: CATSGSGMNTEAFF; CDR3 DNA: TGTGCCACCAGCGGAAGCGGCATGAACACTGAAGCTTTCTTT
D gene: NA; clone size: NA; J gene: TRBJ1-2; V gene: TRBV30; CDR3 length: 12; CDR3 protein: CAWPSTHYGYTF; CDR3 DNA: TGTGCCTGGCCGTCAACGCACTATGGCTACACCTTC
D gene: TRBD1; clone size: NA; J gene: TRBJ1-1; V gene: TRBV19; CDR3 length: 14; CDR3 protein: CASSLTGEDTEAFF; CDR3 DNA: TGTGCCAGTAGTTTGACAGGGGAGGACACTGAAGCTTTCTTT
D gene: NA; clone size: NA; J gene: TRBJ1-1; V gene: TRBV9; CDR3 length: 17; CDR3 protein: CASSVAPRAPGDTEAFF; CDR3 DNA: TGTGCCAGCAGCGTAGCTCCCAGGGCTCCTGGGGACACTGAAGCTTTCTTT
D gene: NA; clone size: NA; J gene: TRBJ1-2; V gene: TRBV6-5; CDR3 length: 12; CDR3 protein: CASSRGGSGYTF; CDR3 DNA: TGTGCCAGCAGCCGAGGCGGGAGTGGCTACACCTTC